Here is one T cell receptor (beta chain) with its context. Its antigen is unknown. The data belong to a study of blood T cells in healthy people across ages. The study, taken as a whole, reports: Long-lived donors exceeded aged donors in naive CD4+ cells and diversity.

The people who gave samples were healthy Caucasians from Russia, aged roughly 6 to 95. Trimming cost V 7 bases and J 7 bases, with 22 bases left between them. Germline V CDR1 and CDR2: SQVTM, ANQGSEA. CDR3 length equals 14 residues. The authors ran a second PCR of 7 to 11 cycles using a sample-barcoded 5' primer and a J-beta primer mix. Each cDNA molecule was tagged by a template-switch adaptor that had 12 random nucleotides. TCRdb independently ran MiXCR on the 5' RACE reads; one entry per CDR3 protein. The table includes 900,000 to 950,000 distinct CDR3 sequences, roughly 28% detected once. A further study also used this sample, focusing on T cells of mothers and their children.

This receptor was identified in a woman between 40 and 50 years old in good health. Sequencing input: blood. The chain uses TRBV29-1 and TRBJ1-1, with TRBD1 as a possible D gene (6 bases). The CDR3 nucleotides read TGCAGCGGTCTGACAGGAGTCGTTCTGGGTGAAGCTTTCTTT. Translating gives CSGLTGVVLGEAFF.